These T cell receptor beta chains were read from a single sample in a study of T cells in localized non-small cell lung cancer. Measured with immunoSEQ multiplex PCR; TCRdb has only the in-frame clones, and not every one. Among roughly 72,000 clones listed, over 75% were seen once. The material was peripheral blood, obtained before any cancer treatment. These receptors originate from a female donor at least 60 years old with stage I lung adenocarcinoma. CDR3s include the opening cysteine and the closing phenylalanine or tryptophan. A D gene is named only where the DNA matches it firmly. Clone size is given for some rows only: seen once, a few or many times, or a class if the clone is expanded.

size: few
D: -
V: TRBV25-1
J: TRBJ1-1
CDR3: CASSEEGRGTEAFF
DNA: TGTGCCAGCAGTGAAGAGGGACGGGGAACTGAAGCTTTCTTT

size: few
D: TRBD2
V: TRBV6-5
J: TRBJ2-1
CDR3: CASSSPAGGPVNEQFF
DNA: TGTGCCAGCAGTTCTCCAGCGGGAGGGCCGGTCAATGAGCAGTTCTTC

size: -
D: -
V: TRBV11-1
J: TRBJ2-7
CDR3: CASSPSGEQYF
DNA: TGTGCCAGCAGCCCATCAGGGGAGCAGTACTTC

size: -
D: -
V: TRBV14
J: TRBJ1-1
CDR3: CASSQVPPGLSRTEAFF
DNA: TGTGCCAGCAGCCAAGTACCCCCCGGACTGTCTAGGACTGAAGCTTTCTTT

size: -
D: -
V: TRBV7-6
J: TRBJ1-4
CDR3: CASSLRDRWTEKLFF
DNA: TGTGCCAGCAGCCTCCGGGACCGGTGGACTGAAAAACTGTTTTTT

size: -
D: -
V: TRBV5-1
J: TRBJ2-7
CDR3: CASSLAGQTPSF
DNA: TGCGCCAGCAGCTTGGCTGGACAGACCCCCAGCTTC

size: once
D: -
V: TRBV5-4
J: TRBJ2-3
CDR3: CASTGPSTDTQYF
DNA: TGTGCCAGCACGGGCCCTAGCACAGATACGCAGTATTTT

size: -
D: TRBD1
V: TRBV6-5
J: TRBJ2-7
CDR3: CASSYSRDRSYEQYF
DNA: TGTGCCAGCAGTTACTCGAGGGACAGGTCCTACGAGCAGTACTTC

size: -
D: TRBD1
V: TRBV7-2
J: TRBJ2-7
CDR3: CASSPDRERHEQYF
DNA: TGTGCCAGCAGCCCCGACAGGGAACGCCACGAGCAGTACTTC

size: -
D: -
V: TRBV6-6
J: TRBJ2-7
CDR3: CASSYIRGREQYF
DNA: TGTGCCAGCAGTTACATTCGAGGTCGAGAGCAGTACTTC

size: -
D: -
V: TRBV7-9
J: TRBJ2-1
CDR3: CASSRLAAGSSYNEQFF
DNA: TGTGCCAGCAGCCGATTAGCGGCCGGGAGCTCCTACAATGAGCAGTTCTTC

size: -
D: -
V: TRBV5-8
J: TRBJ2-1
CDR3: CASSSLAKSSYNEQFF
DNA: TGTGCCAGCAGCTCGTTAGCGAAGAGCTCCTACAATGAGCAGTTCTTC

size: -
D: -
V: TRBV27
J: TRBJ2-1
CDR3: CASSSSSRGLLGNEQFF
DNA: TGTGCCAGCAGTTCCTCCTCGCGGGGCCTTTTAGGCAATGAGCAGTTCTTC

size: -
D: TRBD1
V: TRBV5-4
J: TRBJ2-2
CDR3: CASSKPGQGVGELFF
DNA: TGTGCCAGCAGCAAACCGGGACAGGGGGTCGGGGAGCTGTTTTTT

size: -
D: -
V: TRBV27
J: TRBJ2-7
CDR3: CASGRTGYLGEQYF
DNA: TGTGCCAGCGGGAGAACTGGGTATCTAGGAGAGCAGTACTTC

size: -
D: TRBD1
V: TRBV27
J: TRBJ1-3
CDR3: CASSPGTGAMVGNTIYF
DNA: TGTGCCAGCAGTCCAGGGACAGGGGCGATGGTTGGAAACACCATATATTTT

size: -
D: -
V: TRBV9
J: TRBJ2-2
CDR3: CASSAEIGRTGELFF
DNA: TGTGCCAGCAGCGCCGAGATCGGACGGACCGGGGAGCTGTTTTTT

size: -
D: -
V: TRBV27
J: TRBJ1-4
CDR3: CASSTGSTGREKLFF
DNA: TGTGCCAGCAGTACGGGCTCGACAGGCCGAGAAAAACTGTTTTTT

size: -
D: TRBD1
V: TRBV5-4
J: TRBJ1-2
CDR3: CASVTGGEAAYGYTF
DNA: TGTGCCAGTGTGACAGGGGGCGAAGCCGCCTATGGCTACACCTTC

size: -
D: -
V: TRBV7-3
J: TRBJ2-3
CDR3: CASSRGPSASTDTQYF
DNA: TGTGCCAGCAGCCGAGGACCATCAGCTAGCACAGATACGCAGTATTTT

size: -
D: -
V: TRBV29-1
J: TRBJ2-7
CDR3: CSVEQASYEQYF
DNA: TGCAGCGTTGAGCAGGCTTCCTACGAGCAGTACTTC

size: -
D: TRBD2
V: TRBV5-8
J: TRBJ2-7
CDR3: CASRRIAGGYEQYF
DNA: TGTGCCAGCAGACGCATAGCGGGAGGGTACGAGCAGTACTTC